This TCR beta chain was recorded in a study of blood T cell repertoires in COVID-19. Study context: T cells, B-cell-depleted T cells, or PBMCs provided the cDNA or gDNA that served as material.

The method was immunoSEQ multiplex PCR; TCRdb's version includes in-frame clones alone and lacks a portion of them. The table shows approximately 270,000 clones, with 70% to 90% occurring only once. Study members were between about 18 and 95 years old and lived in some 26 US regions. Cohort placement rested on clinical history that participants reported themselves. The study counted Cohort 3 donors as recovered given two negative PCRs, clearance, or symptom resolution. J lost 7 bases, V lost 4 bases, and 9 bases had no gene match. The CDR3 runs 15 residues. CDR1 and CDR2 from the germline V gene are SGHNT and YYREEE (reference sequence). Only one count was recorded for this clone.

This chain connects TRBV5-4 to TRBJ1-4, with 8 bases that match TRBD1. This sequence originates from a man in his forties or fifties who had recovered from COVID-19. The sequenced material came from PBMCs or T cells enriched from blood (not recorded which). This CDR3 reads CASSAQGGGSEKLFF. The CDR3 nucleotides read TGTGCCAGCAGCGCACAGGGGGGTGGTAGTGAAAAACTGTTTTTT. Together with reference TRBV5-4 and TRBJ1-4, the CDR3 gives the full variable domain: ETGVTQSPTHLIKTRGQQVTLRCSSQSGHNTVSWYQQALGQGPQFIFQYYREEENGRGNFPPRFSGLQFPNYSSELNVNALELDDSALYLCASSAQGGGSEKLFFGSGTQLSVL.